The 32 T cell receptor beta chains given below trace back to one sample, sequenced in a study of cytomegalovirus exposure and HLA in healthy donors. This PCR relied on a set of 60 Vbeta primers and 13 Jbeta primers. Only in-frame clones appear in the TCRdb table, and some are missing; sequencing was by immunoSEQ multiplex PCR. The sample has roughly 150,000 clones, about 82% seen once; the top ten hold approximately 3%. Sequenced sample: PBMCs. These TCRs come from a male donor in good health and CMV-seronegative.

The chain joins TRBV15 to TRBJ2-1; D unresolved. The CDR3 sequence is 14 residues long. The V and J ends lost 3 bases and 9 bases respectively, with 15 bases between them. The V gene's germline CDR1 is LNHNV and CDR2 YYDKDF (reference sequence). The CDR3 DNA follows: TGTGCCACCAGCAGTAATGCGCTGACTGGTGAGCAGTTCTTC. It codes for CATSSNALTGEQFF. The variable domain in full, completed from reference TRBV15 and TRBJ2-1, reads DAMVIQNPRYQVTQFGKPVTLSCSQTLNHNVMYWYQQKSSQAPKLLFHYYDKDFNNEADTPDNFQSRRPNTSFCFLDIRSPGLGDTAMYLCATSSNALTGEQFFGPGTRLTVL.

The rearrangement uses TRBV7-9 and TRBJ2-2; 13 bases are a match to TRBD2. The germline CDR1 and CDR2 sequences are SEHNR and FQNEAQ (reference sequence). This CDR3 contains 15 residues. J gave up 5 bases and V 5 bases, and 2 bases lay outside the gene matches. The CDR3 DNA reads TGTGCCAGCAGCCGGACTAGCGGGAGTACCGGGGAGCTGTTTTTT. It encodes CASSRTSGSTGELFF. Based on the CDR3 plus reference TRBV7-9 and TRBJ2-2, the full variable domain is DTGVSQNPRHKITKRGQNVTFRCDPISEHNRLYWYRQTLGQGPEFLTYFQNEAQLEKSRLLSDRFSAERPKGSFSTLEIQRTEQGDSAMYLCASSRTSGSTGELFFGEGSRLTVL.

The chain links TRBV13 to TRBJ2-7, with a weak D call TRBD2 (5 bases). There are 12 residues in the CDR3. The V gene's germline CDR1 is PRHDT and CDR2 FYEKMQ (reference sequence). The germline V and J ends were trimmed by 4 bases and 7 bases, with 11 bases remaining between them. The CDR3 is CASSSPGWEQYF. The CDR3 DNA reads TGTGCCAGCAGCTCCCCGGGGTGGGAGCAGTACTTC.

V is TRBV28 and J is TRBJ2-7; no reliable D call. Trimming took off 5 bases at V and 7 bases at J, with 9 bases between the two ends. Germline assignment: CDR1 MDHEN and CDR2 SYDVKM. This CDR3 is built from 11 residues. The DNA for the CDR3 is TGTGCCAGCAGTATTCAGGTGGAGCAGTACTTC. Protein product: CASSIQVEQYF.

The table lists this clone with a few counts. This chain joins TRBV7-3 and TRBJ1-1; 7 bases align to TRBD1. V shed 5 bases and J 3 bases; nucleotides not matched to a gene: 3. The CDR3 sequence is 13 residues long. CDR1 and CDR2 (germline): SGHTA, FQGTGA. The CDR3 DNA reads TGTGCCAGCAGCCCAGACAGGGACACTGAAGCTTTCTTT. This codes for CASSPDRDTEAFF.

This clone showed up just once. The chain carries TRBV9 and TRBJ1-1; D is uncertain. The V end lost 0 bases, the J end lost 2 bases, and 5 bases lay between the germline ends. This CDR3 has 13 residues. Germline CDR1 and CDR2: SGDLS and YYNGEE. DNA of the CDR3: TGTGCCAGCAGCGTAGGAGATAACACTGAAGCTTTCTTT. It is translated as CASSVGDNTEAFF.

The chain carries TRBV5-8 and TRBJ2-5, with 7 bases fitting TRBD1. The CDR3 consists of 14 residues. V gave up 0 bases and J gave up 1 base; unmatched junction bases: 0. The germline V gene has CDR1 SGHTS and CDR2 YDEGEE. CDR3 amino acids: CASSLDRGQETQYF. Here the CDR3 DNA reads TGTGCCAGCAGCTTGGACAGGGGCCAAGAGACCCAGTACTTC.

This sequence joins TRBV9 and TRBJ1-2, with 7 bases identical to TRBD1. J was trimmed by 4 bases and V by 8 bases; bases with no gene match: 5. The germline V gene encodes CDR1 SGDLS and CDR2 YYNGEE. The length of the CDR3 is 12 residues. CDR3: CASSRTGYGYTF. The CDR3 DNA reads TGTGCCAGTTCTAGGACAGGCTATGGCTACACCTTC.

The J gene is TRBJ1-3, the V gene TRBV2; tentative D call: TRBD1 (5 bases). The CDR3 has 14 amino acids. Germline V gene sequence: CDR1 SNHLY, CDR2 FYNNEI. V was trimmed by 9 bases and J by 2 bases, leaving 14 bases between them. The CDR3 nucleotides are TGTGCCAGAAAGAGGGGAGGGACTGGAAACACCATATATTTT. Translation: CARKRGGTGNTIYF.

The V and J genes are TRBV5-1 and TRBJ1-2, with D perhaps matching TRBD1 (6 bases). Germline CDR1 SGHRS, CDR2 YFSETQ. The CDR3 length is 15 residues. V was pared by 2 bases and J by 5 bases, with 16 bases between. The chain's CDR3 is CASSFFGGPAYGYTF. Here the CDR3 DNA reads TGCGCCAGCAGCTTCTTCGGGGGGCCGGCATATGGCTACACCTTC.

The chain uses TRBV7-8 and TRBJ2-5, with 8 positions matching TRBD1. The ends lost 4 bases at V and 1 base at J; junction bases unmatched: 11. This CDR3 spans 17 amino acids. Germline loops: CDR1 SGHVS, CDR2 FQNEAQ. CDR3 sequence (DNA): TGTGCCAGCAGCTCAGAAGGACAGGGCCAGTTCCAAGAGACCCAGTACTTC. This codes for CASSSEGQGQFQETQYF.

The chain couples TRBV5-1 to TRBJ2-3; 10 nucleotides line up with TRBD1. The germline V gene encodes CDR1 SGHRS and CDR2 YFSETQ. The CDR3 loop spans 16 amino acids. Losses at the gene ends were 0 bases for V and 4 bases for J; bases not matched to a gene: 5. The CDR3 nucleotides are TGCGCCAGCAGCTTGGCCGGGACAGGGGAGGCAGATACGCAGTATTTT. Translated, it gives CASSLAGTGEADTQYF. The entire variable domain, with the rest obtained from reference TRBV5-1 and TRBJ2-3, is as follows: KAGVTQTPRYLIKTRGQQVTLSCSPISGHRSVSWYQQTPGQGLQFLFEYFSETQRNKGNFPGRFSGRQFSNSRSEMNVSTLELGDSALYLCASSLAGTGEADTQYFGPGTRLTVL.

The CDR3 nucleotides read TGTGCCAGCTCACCCCAGGGGCCTGGCGACGAGCAGTACTTC. Translated: CASSPQGPGDEQYF. This chain joins TRBV18 and TRBJ2-7; TRBD1 is a possible D gene (6 bases). This CDR3 contains 14 residues. In germline, CDR1 is KGHSH, CDR2 LQKENI. Trimming took 3 bases from V and 5 from J, leaving 14 bases between them.

This clone was found a few times. The chain couples TRBV5-4 to TRBJ2-7; a weak D match, TRBD2 (5 bases). The CDR3 length is 13 residues. Germline loops: CDR1 SGHNT, CDR2 YYREEE (reference sequence). V was shortened by 4 bases and J by 0 bases, with 8 bases between the two germline ends. CDR3 amino acids: CASSTGDSYEQYF. The CDR3 DNA follows: TGTGCCAGCAGCACCGGGGACTCCTACGAGCAGTACTTC.

This clone was counted once. This chain connects TRBV4-2 to TRBJ2-1, with D perhaps matching TRBD2 (5 bases). The CDR3 length is 15 residues. From germline, CDR1 is LGHNA and CDR2 YNFKEQ. V lost 4 bases and J lost 7, with 17 bases in between. DNA of the CDR3: TGTGCCAGCAGCCCCGCATCGGGTGGGGAGAATGAGCAGTTCTTC. It encodes CASSPASGGENEQFF.

The V and J genes are TRBV4-3 and TRBJ2-1; 10 bases agree with TRBD2. This CDR3 has 16 amino acids. CDR1 LGHNA and CDR2 YSLEER come from the germline V gene. V lost 4 bases to trimming and J lost 4 bases; unmatched junction nucleotides: 7. The CDR3 DNA reads as TGCGCCAGCAGCCTAGGGACTAGCGCAATATACAATGAGCAGTTCTTC. It yields the protein CASSLGTSAIYNEQFF.

The gene calls are TRBV9 and TRBJ2-7, with TRBD2 matching over 10 bases. The CDR3 contains 14 residues. With V trimmed by 3 bases and J by 5 bases, 5 bases remained unmatched. Germline V gene data show CDR1 as SGDLS and CDR2 as YYNGEE. As DNA, the CDR3 is TGTGCCAGCAGCGAGAGCGGGGGGGTGAACGAGCAGTACTTC. Translated: CASSESGGVNEQYF.

The rearrangement joins TRBV2 to TRBJ2-2; 7 bases line up with TRBD1. Germline lookup yields CDR1 SNHLY and CDR2 FYNNEI. CDR3 length: 16 amino acids. The V gene end was trimmed by 5 bases and the J gene end by 3 bases; junction bases not matched to a gene: 9. Written as DNA, the CDR3 is TGTGCCAGCAGTCTCATAAGGACAGGTTACACCGGGGAGCTGTTTTTT. This sequence encodes CASSLIRTGYTGELFF.

This clone came up once. This chain joins TRBV4-1 and TRBJ2-2; D remains unclear. Trimming stripped 4 bases from V and 0 bases from J, with 6 bases between. CDR3 length: 14 amino acids. CDR1 and CDR2 (germline): MGHRA, YSYEKL. The CDR3 protein is CASSPSTNTGELFF. The CDR3 DNA reads TGCGCCAGCAGCCCATCAACGAACACCGGGGAGCTGTTTTTT.

The chain combines TRBV2 with TRBJ1-5; 9 bases align to TRBD1. The V gene end was trimmed by 6 bases and the J gene end by 1 base; junction bases not matched to a gene: 4. CDR1 is SNHLY, CDR2 FYNNEI, per germline. This CDR3 has 15 residues. The DNA of the CDR3 is TGTGCCAGCAGCAAGACAGGGGGAAGCAATCAGCCCCAGCATTTT. Amino acids: CASSKTGGSNQPQHF.

This rearrangement joins TRBV5-8 to TRBJ2-7; the match to TRBD1 covers 10 bases. Germline V gene data show CDR1 as SGHTS and CDR2 as YDEGEE. The CDR3 covers 15 residues. V was pared by 0 bases and J by 5 bases, with 5 bases of the junction left unmatched. CDR3 sequence reads: CASSLEGQGVHEQYF. The CDR3 DNA reads as TGTGCCAGCAGCTTGGAAGGACAGGGGGTACACGAGCAGTACTTC. Filled out from reference TRBV5-8 and TRBJ2-7, the complete variable domain reads EAGVTQSPTHLIKTRGQQATLRCSPISGHTSVYWYQQALGLGLQFLLWYDEGEERNRGNFPPRFSGRQFPNYSSELNVNALELEDSALYLCASSLEGQGVHEQYFGPGTRLTVT.

This chain connects TRBV6-5 to TRBJ1-5, with D perhaps TRBD1 (5 bases). The CDR3 loop spans 16 amino acids. Trimming stripped 3 bases from V and 5 bases from J, with 17 bases between. CDR1 is MNHEY and CDR2 is SVGAGI in the germline V gene. CDR3 bases: TGTGCCAGCAGTTATCTTTTGACAGCCGCAGATCAGCCCCAGCATTTT. Translated: CASSYLLTAADQPQHF.

This clone showed up just a few times. An end of the junction does not agree with germline; a read error may underlie this. The chain combines TRBV29-1 with TRBJ2-2; TRBD1 matches at 8 bases. CDR1 SQVTM and CDR2 ANQGSEA come from the germline V gene. This CDR3 has 13 amino acids. The CDR3 nucleotides are TGCAGCGTCGAAGACAGGGGCACCGGGGAGCTGTTTTTT. The encoded protein is CSVEDRGTGELFF.

CDR3 nucleotide sequence: TGTGCCATCGAGACAGGGAGGAACACTGAAGCTTTCTTT. Its translation: CAIETGRNTEAFF. The V gene is TRBV6-1, the J gene TRBJ1-1; 7 positions match TRBD1. The CDR3 runs to 13 residues. The germline V gene has CDR1 MNHNS and CDR2 SASEGT. With 10 bases clipped from V and 1 base from J, the junction kept 6 bases outside the gene matches.

V is TRBV25-1 and J is TRBJ2-7; the match to TRBD2 covers 7 bases. Per the germline V gene, CDR1 is MGHDK and CDR2 is SYGVNS. The CDR3 contains 14 residues. J gave up 6 bases and V 5 bases, and 10 bases lay outside the gene matches. The CDR3 DNA follows: TGTGCCAGCAGTTCCAACGCAGGGAGGGGCGAGCAGTACTTC. Translated: CASSSNAGRGEQYF.

About this clone itself: Different DNA sequences within this sample yield the same CDR3. This chain connects TRBV27 to TRBJ2-7; 9 bases align to TRBD1. V lost 6 bases to trimming and J lost 4 bases; unmatched junction nucleotides: 4. The CDR3 extends over 13 amino acids. Germline CDR1 MNHEY, CDR2 SMNVEV (reference sequence). CDR3 region: CASSRDRAYEQYF. The CDR3 coding sequence is TGTGCCAGCAGCCGGGACAGGGCTTACGAGCAGTACTTC.

V gene TRBV4-3 combines with J gene TRBJ2-7, with 7 bases identical to TRBD1. Germline V gene data show CDR1 as LGHNA and CDR2 as YSLEER. After removal of 3 bases from V and 3 bases from J, the junction contained 5 bases not matched to a gene. CDR3 length equals 14 residues. CDR3 sequence reads: CASSQRQGFYEQYF. In DNA form, the CDR3 reads TGCGCCAGCAGCCAGCGACAGGGTTTCTACGAGCAGTACTTC.

This clone occurred a few times. The rearrangement links TRBV21-1 to TRBJ1-1; the D call in the table, TRBD1, was not verified against the DNA. TRBV21-1 counts as a pseudogene. This CDR3 has 14 amino acids. This CDR3 is CASSSRQFSTEAFF. The DNA for the CDR3 is TGTGCCAGCAGCTCACGACAGTTCAGCACTGAAGCTTTCTTT.

The genes are TRBV5-1 and TRBJ2-3; possibly TRBD1 for D (6 bases). Trimming cost V 4 bases and J 0 bases, with 18 bases left between them. This CDR3 has 17 residues. Germline V gives CDR1 SGHRS, CDR2 YFSETQ. CDR3 protein: CASSRWTAHTSTDTQYF. CDR3 nucleotides: TGCGCCAGCAGCCGCTGGACAGCACATACTAGCACAGATACGCAGTATTTT.

As for this clone: The same CDR3 can be traced to other DNA sequences in this sample. The chain recombines TRBV27 with TRBJ1-1; 8 bases line up with TRBD1. The germline V gene has CDR1 MNHEY and CDR2 SMNVEV (reference sequence). Germline trimming cut 3 bases from V and 2 bases from J; bases unmatched to any gene: 2. CDR3 length: 14 amino acids. As DNA, the CDR3 is TGTGCCAGCAGTTTCGGGACAGGCAACACTGAAGCTTTCTTT. This encodes CASSFGTGNTEAFF.

This clone has a single count. V usage is TRBV6-5 and J usage is TRBJ2-7, with a possible D match to TRBD1 (5 bases). V lost 5 bases to trimming and J lost 1 base, with 12 bases between them. This CDR3 comprises 14 residues. Germline V CDR1 and CDR2: MNHEY, SVGAGI. In DNA, the CDR3 is TGTGCCAGCAGTCCGAGGACAAGTTCCTACGAGCAGTACTTC. Protein sequence: CASSPRTSSYEQYF.

CDR3 residues: CASRHDRGRDGYTF. For the CDR3, the DNA is TGTGCCAGCAGGCACGACAGGGGGCGAGATGGCTACACCTTC. The chain joins TRBV6-5 to TRBJ1-2; 10 bases match TRBD1. Per germline, CDR1 MNHEY and CDR2 SVGAGI. Unmatched junction bases numbered 7, after V lost 6 bases and J lost 6 bases. The CDR3 covers 14 residues.